One T cell receptor (beta chain) is described in this entry. The source of the sample is a study of technical replicates of blood from several donors. Method: immunoSEQ multiplex PCR; TCRdb's copy keeps in-frame clones and lacks some. The sample consists of about 84,000 clones, approximately 97% of them appearing once. Per the germline V gene, CDR1 is SGHNT and CDR2 is YYREEE (reference sequence). The CDR3 contains 17 residues. The V and J ends lost 0 bases and 7 bases, in that order; junction bases with no gene match: 11. Sequencing used T cells isolated from PBMCs. The source is a human donor in good health. The J gene is TRBJ2-2, the V gene TRBV5-4, with 8 bases lining up with TRBD1. DNA of the CDR3: TGTGCCAGCAGCTTGGGGGGACAGGAAGGGTTTCACGGGGAGCTGTTTTTT. Amino acid sequence: CASSLGGQEGFHGELFF.